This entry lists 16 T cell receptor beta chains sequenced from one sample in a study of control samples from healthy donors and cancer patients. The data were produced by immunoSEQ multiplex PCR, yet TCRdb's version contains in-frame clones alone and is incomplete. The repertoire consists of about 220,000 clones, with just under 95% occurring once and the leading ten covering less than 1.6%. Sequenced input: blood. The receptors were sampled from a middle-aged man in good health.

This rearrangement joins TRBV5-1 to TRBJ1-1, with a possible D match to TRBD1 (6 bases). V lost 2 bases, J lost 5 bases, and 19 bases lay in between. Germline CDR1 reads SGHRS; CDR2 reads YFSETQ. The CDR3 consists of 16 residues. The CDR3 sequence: CASSLGQGRRATEAFF. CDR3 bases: TGCGCCAGCAGCTTAGGGCAGGGGCGACGGGCTACTGAAGCTTTCTTT. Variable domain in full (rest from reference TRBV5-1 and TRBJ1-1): KAGVTQTPRYLIKTRGQQVTLSCSPISGHRSVSWYQQTPGQGLQFLFEYFSETQRNKGNFPGRFSGRQFSNSRSEMNVSTLELGDSALYLCASSLGQGRRATEAFFGQGTRLTVV.

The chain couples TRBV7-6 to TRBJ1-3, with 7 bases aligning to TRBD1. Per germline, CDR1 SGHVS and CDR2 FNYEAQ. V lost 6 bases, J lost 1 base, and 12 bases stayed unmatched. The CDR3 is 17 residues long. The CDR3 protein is CASSQDRMMSSGNTIYF. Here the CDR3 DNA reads TGTGCCAGCAGTCAGGACAGGATGATGAGTTCTGGAAACACCATATATTTT.

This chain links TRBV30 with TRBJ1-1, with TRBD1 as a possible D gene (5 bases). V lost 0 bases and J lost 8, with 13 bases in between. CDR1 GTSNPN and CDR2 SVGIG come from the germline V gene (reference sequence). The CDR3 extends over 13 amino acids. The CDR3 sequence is CAWSVGQGPEAFF. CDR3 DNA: TGTGCCTGGAGTGTGGGCCAGGGTCCCGAAGCTTTCTTT.

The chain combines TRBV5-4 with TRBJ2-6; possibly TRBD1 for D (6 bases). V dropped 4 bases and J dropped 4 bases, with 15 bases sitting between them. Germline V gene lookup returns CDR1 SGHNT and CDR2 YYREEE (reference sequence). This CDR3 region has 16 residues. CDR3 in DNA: TGTGCCAGCAGCAACGGACAGACGGGAGGGGCCAACGTCCTGACTTTC. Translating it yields CASSNGQTGGANVLTF. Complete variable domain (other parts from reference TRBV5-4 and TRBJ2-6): ETGVTQSPTHLIKTRGQQVTLRCSSQSGHNTVSWYQQALGQGPQFIFQYYREEENGRGNFPPRFSGLQFPNYSSELNVNALELDDSALYLCASSNGQTGGANVLTFGAGSRLTVL.

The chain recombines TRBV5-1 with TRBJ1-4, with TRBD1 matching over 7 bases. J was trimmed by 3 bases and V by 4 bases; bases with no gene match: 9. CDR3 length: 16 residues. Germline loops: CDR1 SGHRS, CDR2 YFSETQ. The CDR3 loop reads CASSPQAGGSNEKLFF. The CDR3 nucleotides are TGCGCCAGCAGCCCGCAGGCAGGGGGGTCTAATGAAAAACTGTTTTTT.

Here the CDR3 reads CSVVAGSDRNQPQHF. CDR3 sequence (DNA): TGCAGCGTTGTTGCGGGGTCGGATCGAAATCAGCCCCAGCATTTT. The V and J genes are TRBV29-1 and TRBJ1-5; D not resolved. The CDR3 loop spans 15 amino acids. Trimming took off 4 bases at V and 4 bases at J, with 17 bases between the two ends. Per germline, CDR1 SQVTM and CDR2 ANQGSEA.

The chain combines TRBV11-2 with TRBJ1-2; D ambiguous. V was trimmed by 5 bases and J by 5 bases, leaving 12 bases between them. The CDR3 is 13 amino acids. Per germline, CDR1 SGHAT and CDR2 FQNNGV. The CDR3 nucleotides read TGTGCCAGCAGCCACAATCTGGGGTATGGCTACACCTTC. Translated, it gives CASSHNLGYGYTF.

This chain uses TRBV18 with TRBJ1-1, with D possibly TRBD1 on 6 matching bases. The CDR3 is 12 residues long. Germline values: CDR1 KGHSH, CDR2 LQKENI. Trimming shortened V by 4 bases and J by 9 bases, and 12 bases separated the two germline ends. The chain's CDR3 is CASSLPTGKAFF. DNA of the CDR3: TGTGCCAGCTCACTTCCCACAGGGAAAGCTTTCTTT.

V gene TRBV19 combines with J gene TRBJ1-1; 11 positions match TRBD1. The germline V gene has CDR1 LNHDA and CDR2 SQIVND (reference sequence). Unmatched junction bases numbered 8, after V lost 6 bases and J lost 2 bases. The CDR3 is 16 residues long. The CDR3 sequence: CASSAGTGGGNTEAFF. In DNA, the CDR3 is TGTGCCAGTAGCGCCGGGACAGGGGGTGGTAACACTGAAGCTTTCTTT.

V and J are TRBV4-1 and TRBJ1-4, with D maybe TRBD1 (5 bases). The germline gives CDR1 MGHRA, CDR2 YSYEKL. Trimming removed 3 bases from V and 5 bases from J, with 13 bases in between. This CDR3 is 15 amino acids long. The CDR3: CASSHYGTENEKLFF. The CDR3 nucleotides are TGCGCCAGCAGCCATTACGGGACGGAGAATGAAAAACTGTTTTTT.

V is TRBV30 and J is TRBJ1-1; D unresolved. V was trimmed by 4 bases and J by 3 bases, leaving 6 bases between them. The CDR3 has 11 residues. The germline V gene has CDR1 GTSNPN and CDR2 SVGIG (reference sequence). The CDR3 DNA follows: TGTGCCTGGAATACGGACACTGAAGCTTTCTTT. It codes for CAWNTDTEAFF.

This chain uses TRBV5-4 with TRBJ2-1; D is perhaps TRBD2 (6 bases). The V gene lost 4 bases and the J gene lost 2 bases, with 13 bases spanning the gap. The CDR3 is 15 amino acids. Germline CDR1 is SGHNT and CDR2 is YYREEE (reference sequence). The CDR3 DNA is TGTGCCAGCAGCCCCCCGGGGGAAACCTACAATGAGCAGTTCTTC. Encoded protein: CASSPPGETYNEQFF. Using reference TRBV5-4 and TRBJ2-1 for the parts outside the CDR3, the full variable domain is ETGVTQSPTHLIKTRGQQVTLRCSSQSGHNTVSWYQQALGQGPQFIFQYYREEENGRGNFPPRFSGLQFPNYSSELNVNALELDDSALYLCASSPPGETYNEQFFGPGTRLTVL.

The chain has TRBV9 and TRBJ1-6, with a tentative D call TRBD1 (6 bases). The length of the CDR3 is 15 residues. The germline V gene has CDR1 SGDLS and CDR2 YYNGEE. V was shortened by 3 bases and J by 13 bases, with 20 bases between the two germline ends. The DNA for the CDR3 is TGTGCCAGCAGCGATCAAAACCAGGGGAAGGGGCCCCTCCACTTT. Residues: CASSDQNQGKGPLHF.

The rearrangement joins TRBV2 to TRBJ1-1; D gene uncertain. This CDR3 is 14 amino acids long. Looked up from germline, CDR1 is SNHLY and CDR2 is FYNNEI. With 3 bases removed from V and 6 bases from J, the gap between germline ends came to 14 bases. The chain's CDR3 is CASSDLGLVAEAFF. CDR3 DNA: TGTGCCAGCAGTGACCTGGGTCTGGTGGCTGAAGCTTTCTTT.

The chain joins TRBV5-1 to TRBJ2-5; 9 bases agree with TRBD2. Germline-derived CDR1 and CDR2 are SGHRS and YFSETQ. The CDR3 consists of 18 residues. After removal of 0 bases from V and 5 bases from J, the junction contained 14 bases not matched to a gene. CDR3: CASSLAWAGGPTRETQYF. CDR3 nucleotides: TGCGCCAGCAGCTTGGCCTGGGCGGGGGGGCCTACCCGCGAGACCCAGTACTTC.

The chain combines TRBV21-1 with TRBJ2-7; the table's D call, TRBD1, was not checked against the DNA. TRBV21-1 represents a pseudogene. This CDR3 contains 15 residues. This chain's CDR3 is CASSKVITGRNEQYV. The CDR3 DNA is TGTGCCAGCAGCAAAGTTATCACAGGACGGAACGAGCAGTACGTC.